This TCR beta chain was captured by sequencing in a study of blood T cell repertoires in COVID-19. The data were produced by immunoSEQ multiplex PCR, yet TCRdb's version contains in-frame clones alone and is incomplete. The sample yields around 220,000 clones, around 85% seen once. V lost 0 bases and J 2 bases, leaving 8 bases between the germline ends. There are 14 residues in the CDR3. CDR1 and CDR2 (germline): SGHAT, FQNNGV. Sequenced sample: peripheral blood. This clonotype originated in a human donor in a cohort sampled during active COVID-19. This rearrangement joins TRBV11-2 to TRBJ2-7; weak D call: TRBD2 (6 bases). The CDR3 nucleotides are TGTGCCAGCAGCTTAGACGGGAGACCCTACGAGCAGTACTTC. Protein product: CASSLDGRPYEQYF.